These T cell receptor beta chains were read from a single sample in a study of blood T cell repertoires in COVID-19. Measured with immunoSEQ multiplex PCR; TCRdb has only the in-frame clones, and not every one. This table has 85,000 or so clones, around 86% appearing once. The sequenced sample consisted of peripheral blood. The receptors derive from a man older than 75 with acute or convalescent COVID-19. The CDR3 runs from the conserved cysteine through the conserved F or W. D genes are given only for firm matches. Clone size, where shown, is once, few, many, or a class for clones that have expanded.

V gene	clone size	J gene	D gene	CDR3 protein	CDR3 DNA
TRBV7-3	-	TRBJ2-3	TRBD1	CASSDSGTVGVDTQYF	TGTGCCAGCAGCGACTCCGGGACAGTGGGAGTGGATACGCAGTATTTT
TRBV20-1	-	TRBJ2-5	TRBD2	CSASRPGRIAGASQETQYF	TGCAGTGCTAGTCGCCCGGGAAGAATAGCGGGAGCATCCCAAGAGACCCAGTACTTC
TRBV4-1	-	TRBJ1-4	TRBD1	CASSKTGTGQEKLFF	TGCGCCAGCAGCAAGACCGGGACAGGGCAAGAAAAACTGTTTTTT
TRBV7-9	-	TRBJ2-1	-	CASSLGTGNNEQFF	TGTGCCAGCAGCTTAGGTACAGGCAACAATGAGCAGTTCTTC
TRBV25-1	few	TRBJ2-2	TRBD1	CASSDYRGYTGELFF	TGTGCCAGCAGTGATTACAGGGGGTACACCGGGGAGCTGTTTTTT
TRBV18	once	TRBJ1-1	-	CASSPLGARAFF	TGTGCCAGCTCACCATTGGGGGCGCGAGCTTTCTTT
TRBV9	-	TRBJ2-2	TRBD2	CASSPRTSGRTGELFF	TGTGCCAGCAGCCCACGGACTAGCGGGAGGACCGGGGAGCTGTTTTTT
TRBV5-6	-	TRBJ1-2	TRBD1	CASSLGRGLGYTF	TGTGCCAGCAGCTTGGGCAGGGGGCTTGGCTACACCTTC
TRBV19	-	TRBJ2-1	-	CASSPFLSHEQFF	TGTGCCAGTAGCCCATTTTTGAGTCATGAGCAGTTCTTC
TRBV5-1	few	TRBJ1-2	-	CASSPSPGTQSNYGYTF	TGCGCCAGCAGCCCGTCCCCCGGGACACAATCTAACTATGGCTACACCTTC
TRBV14	-	TRBJ1-2	-	CASSPRRALGTFGYTF	TGTGCCAGCAGCCCGCGGCGGGCCCTCGGAACCTTTGGCTACACCTTC
TRBV28	few	TRBJ1-6	-	CASSRGRPQDSPLHF	TGTGCCAGCAGCAGGGGACGGCCTCAAGATTCACCCCTCCACTTT
TRBV5-1	-	TRBJ1-5	-	CASSLMGLLNQPQHF	TGCGCCAGCAGCTTAATGGGACTCCTAAATCAGCCCCAGCATTTT
TRBV3-1/TRBV3-2	-	TRBJ1-2	-	CASSLTQGIFSGYTF	TGTGCCAGCAGCCTTACGCAGGGTATTTTCTCTGGCTACACCTTC
TRBV10-3	once	TRBJ2-2	-	CAISEVEEDTGELFF	TGTGCCATCAGTGAGGTTGAGGAGGACACCGGGGAGCTGTTTTTT
TRBV11-3	many	TRBJ2-1	-	CASSLGPNNEQFF	TGTGCCAGCAGCTTAGGGCCAAACAATGAGCAGTTCTTC
TRBV7-6	-	TRBJ2-5	-	CASSLTGRGTIETQYF	TGTGCCAGCAGCCTGACAGGGCGGGGAACCATAGAGACCCAGTACTTC
TRBV19	-	TRBJ1-5	-	CATKIRTVDSNQPQHF	TGTGCCACCAAGATCCGAACTGTTGATAGCAATCAGCCCCAGCATTTT
TRBV24-1	once	TRBJ2-3	-	CATGPRTSTDTQYF	TGTGCCACCGGGCCGCGAACTAGCACAGATACGCAGTATTTT
TRBV5-6	-	TRBJ2-7	TRBD2	CASTIFSGSFSFEQYF	TGTGCCAGCACCATTTTTAGCGGGAGTTTTAGTTTCGAGCAGTACTTC
TRBV19	-	TRBJ1-5	TRBD1	CASSKGQGMWGNQPQHF	TGTGCCAGTAGTAAGGGACAGGGAATGTGGGGCAATCAGCCCCAGCATTTT
TRBV28	-	TRBJ1-2	TRBD1	CASSLPAGGVGYTF	TGTGCCAGCAGTTTACCCGCAGGGGGCGTAGGCTACACCTTC
TRBV5-1	-	TRBJ2-3	-	CASSFGHGDTQYF	TGCGCCAGCAGCTTTGGGCATGGGGATACGCAGTATTTT
TRBV5-1	-	TRBJ1-4	-	CASSFRATNEKLFF	TGCGCCAGCAGCTTCCGGGCAACTAATGAAAAACTGTTTTTT
TRBV6-2/TRBV6-3	-	TRBJ2-7	TRBD1	CASSSTLTGADEQYF	TGTGCCAGCAGTTCTACCTTAACAGGGGCTGACGAGCAGTACTTC
TRBV4-2	-	TRBJ2-1	TRBD2	CASSQEVPMTSGSYDEQFF	TGTGCCAGCAGCCAAGAAGTCCCAATGACTAGCGGGAGTTACGATGAGCAGTTCTTC
TRBV19	-	TRBJ2-3	-	CASSIQQATDTQYF	TGTGCCAGTAGTATACAGCAGGCCACAGATACGCAGTATTTT
TRBV7-2	-	TRBJ2-3	TRBD1	CASSLRHRGLTDTQYF	TGTGCCAGCAGCTTACGTCACAGGGGGCTGACAGATACGCAGTATTTT
TRBV20-1	-	TRBJ1-2	TRBD1	CSASDKPGQVLYGYTF	TGCAGTGCTAGTGACAAACCGGGACAGGTTCTCTATGGCTACACCTTC
TRBV18	-	TRBJ1-1	-	CASSGQMGNTEAFF	TGTGCCAGCTCTGGACAGATGGGGAACACTGAAGCTTTCTTT
TRBV11-2	-	TRBJ1-5	-	CASRPGRQHQPQHF	TGTGCCAGCAGACCAGGGCGGCAGCATCAGCCCCAGCATTTT
TRBV7-7	-	TRBJ2-7	TRBD1	CASSYGTDLSYEQYF	TGTGCTAGCAGCTACGGGACAGACCTCTCCTACGAGCAGTACTTC
TRBV2	few	TRBJ1-6	-	CASSEARGRPLHF	TGTGCCAGCAGTGAAGCGCGCGGCAGACCCCTCCACTTT